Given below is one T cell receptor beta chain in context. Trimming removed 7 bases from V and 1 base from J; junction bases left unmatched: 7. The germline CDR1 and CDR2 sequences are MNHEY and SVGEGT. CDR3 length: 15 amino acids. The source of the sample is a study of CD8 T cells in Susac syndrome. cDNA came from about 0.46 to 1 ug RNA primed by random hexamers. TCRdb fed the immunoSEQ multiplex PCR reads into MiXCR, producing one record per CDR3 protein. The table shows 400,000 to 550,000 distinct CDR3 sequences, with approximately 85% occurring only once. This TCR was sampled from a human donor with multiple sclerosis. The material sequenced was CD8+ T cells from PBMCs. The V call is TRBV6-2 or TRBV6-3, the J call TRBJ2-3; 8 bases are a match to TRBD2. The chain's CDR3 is CASTGLAGGTDTQYF. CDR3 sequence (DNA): TGTGCCAGCACCGGACTAGCAGGGGGCACAGATACGCAGTATTTT.